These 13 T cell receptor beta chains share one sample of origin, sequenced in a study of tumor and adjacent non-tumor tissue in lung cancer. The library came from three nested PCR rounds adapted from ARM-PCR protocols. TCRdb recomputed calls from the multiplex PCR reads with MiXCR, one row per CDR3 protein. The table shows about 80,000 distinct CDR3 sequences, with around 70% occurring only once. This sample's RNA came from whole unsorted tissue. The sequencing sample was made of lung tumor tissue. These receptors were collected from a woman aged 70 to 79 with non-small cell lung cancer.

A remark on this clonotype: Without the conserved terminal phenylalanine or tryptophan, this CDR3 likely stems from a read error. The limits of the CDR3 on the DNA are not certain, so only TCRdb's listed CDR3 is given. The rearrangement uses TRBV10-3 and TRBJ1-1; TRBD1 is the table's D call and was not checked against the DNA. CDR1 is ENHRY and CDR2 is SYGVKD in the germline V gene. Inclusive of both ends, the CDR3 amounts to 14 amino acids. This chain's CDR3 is CAIRRDRDRTETFI.

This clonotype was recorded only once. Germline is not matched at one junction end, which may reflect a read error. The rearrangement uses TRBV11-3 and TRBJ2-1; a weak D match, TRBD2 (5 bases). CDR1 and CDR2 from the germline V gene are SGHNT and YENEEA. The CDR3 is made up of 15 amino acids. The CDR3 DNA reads TGTACCAGCAGCTTAGCTAGTGGGAGCTACAATGAGCAGCTCTTC. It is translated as CTSSLASGSYNEQLF.

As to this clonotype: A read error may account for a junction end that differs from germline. This CDR3 is CASSFWTYRGGFF. CDR3 DNA sequence: TGTGCTAGCAGTTTCTGGACTTATAGAGGGGGATTTTTC. This chain uses TRBV28 with TRBJ1-2; maybe TRBD1 (6 bases). From germline, CDR1 is MDHEN and CDR2 SYDVKM. The CDR3 is 13 amino acids.

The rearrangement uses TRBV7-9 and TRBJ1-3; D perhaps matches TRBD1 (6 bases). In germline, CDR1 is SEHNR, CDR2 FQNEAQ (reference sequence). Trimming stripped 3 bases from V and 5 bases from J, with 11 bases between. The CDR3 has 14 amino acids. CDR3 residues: CASSFNRARNTIYF. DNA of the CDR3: TGTGCCAGCAGCTTCAACAGGGCTAGAAACACCATATATTTT.

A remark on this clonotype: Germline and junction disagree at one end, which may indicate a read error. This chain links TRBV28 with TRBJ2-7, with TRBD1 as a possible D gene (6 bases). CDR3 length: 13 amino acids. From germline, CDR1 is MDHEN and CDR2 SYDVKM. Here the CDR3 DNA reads TGTGTCAGCAGGGGTCAGGGGCACTACGAGCAGTACTTC. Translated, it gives CVSRGQGHYEQYF.

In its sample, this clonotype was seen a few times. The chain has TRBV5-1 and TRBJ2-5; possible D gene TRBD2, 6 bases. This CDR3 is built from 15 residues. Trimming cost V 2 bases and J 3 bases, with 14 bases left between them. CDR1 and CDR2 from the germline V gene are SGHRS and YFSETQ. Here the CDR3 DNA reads TGCGCCAGCAGCTTTAGTAGACTAGGTGAAGAGACCCAGTACTTC. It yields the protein CASSFSRLGEETQYF.

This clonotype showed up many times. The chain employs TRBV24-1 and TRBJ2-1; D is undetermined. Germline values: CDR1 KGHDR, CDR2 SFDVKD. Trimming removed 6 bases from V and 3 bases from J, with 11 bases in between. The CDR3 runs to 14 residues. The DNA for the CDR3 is TGTGCCACCAGTCAGTCAGTGAACTACAATGAGCAGTTCTTC. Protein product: CATSQSVNYNEQFF.

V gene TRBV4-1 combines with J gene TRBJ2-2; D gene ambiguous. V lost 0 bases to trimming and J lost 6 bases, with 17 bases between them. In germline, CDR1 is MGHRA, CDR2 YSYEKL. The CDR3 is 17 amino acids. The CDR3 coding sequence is TGCGCCAGCAGCCAAGAATTAACTGGCGAGAGTTCCGGGGAGCTGTTTTTT. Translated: CASSQELTGESSGELFF.

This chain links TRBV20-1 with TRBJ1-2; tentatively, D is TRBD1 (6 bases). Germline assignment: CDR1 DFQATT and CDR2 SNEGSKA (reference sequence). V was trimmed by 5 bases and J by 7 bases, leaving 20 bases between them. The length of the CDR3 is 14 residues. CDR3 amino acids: CSAALTYRESGYTF. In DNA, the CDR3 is TGCAGTGCTGCCCTAACATACAGGGAGAGTGGCTACACCTTC.

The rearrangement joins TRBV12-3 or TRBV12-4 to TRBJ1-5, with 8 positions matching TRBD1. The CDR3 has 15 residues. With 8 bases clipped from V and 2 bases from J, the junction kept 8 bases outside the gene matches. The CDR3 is CASCWGQVRNQPQHF. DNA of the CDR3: TGTGCCAGCTGTTGGGGACAGGTTCGCAATCAGCCCCAGCATTTT.

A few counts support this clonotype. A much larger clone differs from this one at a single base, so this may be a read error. In DNA form, the CDR3 reads TGTGCCAGCTGGCCCCTCACAGGGTTCACTGAAACTTTCTTT. Its translation: CASWPLTGFTETFF. The genes are TRBV28 and TRBJ1-1; D perhaps matches TRBD1 (6 bases). The CDR3 sequence is 14 residues long. Germline assignment: CDR1 MDHEN and CDR2 SYDVKM.

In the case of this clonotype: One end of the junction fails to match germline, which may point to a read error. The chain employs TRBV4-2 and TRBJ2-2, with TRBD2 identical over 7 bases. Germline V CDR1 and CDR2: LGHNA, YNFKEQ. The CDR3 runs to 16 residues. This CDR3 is CTSSSLAEMGSGELFF. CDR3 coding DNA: TGTACCAGCAGCAGTCTAGCGGAAATGGGGTCCGGGGAGCTGTTTTTT.

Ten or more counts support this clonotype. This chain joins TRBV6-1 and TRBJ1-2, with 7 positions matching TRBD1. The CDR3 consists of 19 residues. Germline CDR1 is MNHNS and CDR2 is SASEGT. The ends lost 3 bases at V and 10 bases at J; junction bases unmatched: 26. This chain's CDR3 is CASSDTSFFHEDRELFYTF. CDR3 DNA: TGTGCCAGCAGTGATACAAGCTTTTTCCACGAAGACAGGGAGCTTTTCTACACCTTC.